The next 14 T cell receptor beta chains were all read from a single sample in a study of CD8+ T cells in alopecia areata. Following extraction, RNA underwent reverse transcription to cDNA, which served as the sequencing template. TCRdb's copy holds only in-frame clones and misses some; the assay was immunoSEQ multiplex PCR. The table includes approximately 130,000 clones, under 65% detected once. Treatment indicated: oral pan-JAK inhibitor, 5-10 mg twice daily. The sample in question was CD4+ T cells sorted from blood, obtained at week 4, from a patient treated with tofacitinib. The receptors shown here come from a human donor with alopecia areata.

The CDR3 sequence: CASSTTGADKETQYF. CDR3 bases: TGCGCCAGCAGCACGACCGGGGCTGACAAAGAGACCCAGTACTTC. V usage is TRBV5-1 and J usage is TRBJ2-5, with D possibly called TRBD1 or TRBD2 (5 bases each). Trimming shortened V by 4 bases and J by 3 bases, and 16 bases separated the two germline ends. The CDR3 consists of 15 residues. Germline CDR1 is SGHRS and CDR2 is YFSETQ.

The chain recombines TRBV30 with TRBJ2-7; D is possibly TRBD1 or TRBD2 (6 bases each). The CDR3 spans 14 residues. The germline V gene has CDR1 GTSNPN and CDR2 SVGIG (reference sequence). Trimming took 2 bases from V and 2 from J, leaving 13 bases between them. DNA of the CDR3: TGTGCCTGGAGTAGGTGGGGGGACACCTACGAGCAGTACTTC. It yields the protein CAWSRWGDTYEQYF.

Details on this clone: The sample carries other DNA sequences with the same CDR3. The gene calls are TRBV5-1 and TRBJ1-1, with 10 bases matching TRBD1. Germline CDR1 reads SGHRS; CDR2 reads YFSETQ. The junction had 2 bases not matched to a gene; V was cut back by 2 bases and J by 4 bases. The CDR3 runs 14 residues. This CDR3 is CASSLGTGATEAFF. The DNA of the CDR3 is TGCGCCAGCAGCTTAGGGACAGGGGCCACTGAAGCTTTCTTT.

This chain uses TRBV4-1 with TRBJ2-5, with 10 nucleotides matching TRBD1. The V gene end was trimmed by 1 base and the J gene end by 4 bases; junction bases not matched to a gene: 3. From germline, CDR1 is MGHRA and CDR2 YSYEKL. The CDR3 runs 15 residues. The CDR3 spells CASSQADRGGETQYF. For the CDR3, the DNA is TGCGCCAGCAGCCAAGCGGACAGGGGGGGAGAGACCCAGTACTTC.

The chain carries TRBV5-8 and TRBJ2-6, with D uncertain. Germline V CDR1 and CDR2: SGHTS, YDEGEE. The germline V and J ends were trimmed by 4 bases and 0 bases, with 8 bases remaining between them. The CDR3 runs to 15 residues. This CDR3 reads CASSAYYSGANVLTF. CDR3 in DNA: TGTGCCAGCAGCGCATATTACTCTGGGGCCAACGTCCTGACTTTC.

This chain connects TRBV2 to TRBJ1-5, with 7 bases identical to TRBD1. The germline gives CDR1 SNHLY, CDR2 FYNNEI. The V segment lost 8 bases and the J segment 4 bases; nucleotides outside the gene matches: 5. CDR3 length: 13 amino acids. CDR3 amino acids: CASVTGLNQPQHF. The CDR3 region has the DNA TGTGCCAGCGTGACAGGGCTTAATCAGCCCCAGCATTTT.

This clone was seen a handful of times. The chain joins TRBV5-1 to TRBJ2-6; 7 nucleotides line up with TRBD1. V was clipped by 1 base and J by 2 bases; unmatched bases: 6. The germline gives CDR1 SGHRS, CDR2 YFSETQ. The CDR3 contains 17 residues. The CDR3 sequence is CASSLNPTGTGANVLTF. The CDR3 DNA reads TGCGCCAGCAGCTTGAACCCGACAGGGACTGGGGCCAACGTCCTGACTTTC.

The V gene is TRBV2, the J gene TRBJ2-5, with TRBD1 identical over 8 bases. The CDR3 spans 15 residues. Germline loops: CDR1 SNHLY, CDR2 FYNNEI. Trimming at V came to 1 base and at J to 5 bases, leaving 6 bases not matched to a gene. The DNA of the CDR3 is TGTGCCAGCAGTGAAGGGGCAGGGGGCTCGGAGACCCAGTACTTC. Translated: CASSEGAGGSETQYF. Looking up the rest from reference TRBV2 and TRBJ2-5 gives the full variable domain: EPEVTQTPSHQVTQMGQEVILRCVPISNHLYFYWYRQILGQKVEFLVSFYNNEISEKSEIFDDQFSVERPDGSNFTLKIRSTKLEDSAMYFCASSEGAGGSETQYFGPGTRLLVL.

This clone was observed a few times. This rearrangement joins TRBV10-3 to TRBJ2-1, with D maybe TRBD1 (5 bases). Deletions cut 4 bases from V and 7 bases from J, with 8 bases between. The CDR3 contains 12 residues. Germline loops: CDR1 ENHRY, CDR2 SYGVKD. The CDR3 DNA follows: TGTGCCATCAGTGCTCAGGGAAATGAGCAGTTCTTC. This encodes CAISAQGNEQFF.

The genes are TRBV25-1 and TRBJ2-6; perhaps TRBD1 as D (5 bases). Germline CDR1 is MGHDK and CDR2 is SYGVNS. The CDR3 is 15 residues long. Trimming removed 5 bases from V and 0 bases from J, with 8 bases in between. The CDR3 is CASSPQGSGANVLTF. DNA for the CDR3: TGTGCCAGCAGTCCTCAGGGCTCTGGGGCCAACGTCCTGACTTTC.

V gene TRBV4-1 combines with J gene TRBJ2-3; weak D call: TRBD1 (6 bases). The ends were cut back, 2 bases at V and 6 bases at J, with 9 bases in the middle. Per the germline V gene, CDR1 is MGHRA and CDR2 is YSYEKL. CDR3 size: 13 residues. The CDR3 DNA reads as TGCGCCAGCAGCCAACAGGGGTTGGATACGCAGTATTTT. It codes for CASSQQGLDTQYF.

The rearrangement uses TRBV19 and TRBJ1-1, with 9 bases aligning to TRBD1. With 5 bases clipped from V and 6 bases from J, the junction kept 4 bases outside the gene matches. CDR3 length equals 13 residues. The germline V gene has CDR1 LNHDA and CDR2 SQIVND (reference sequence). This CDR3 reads CASSVRQGAEAFF. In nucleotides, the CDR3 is TGTGCCAGTAGTGTTAGACAGGGGGCTGAAGCTTTCTTT.

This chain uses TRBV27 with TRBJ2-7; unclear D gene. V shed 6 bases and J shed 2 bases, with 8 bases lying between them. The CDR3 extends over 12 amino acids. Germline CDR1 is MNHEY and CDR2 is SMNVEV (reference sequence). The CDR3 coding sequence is TGTGCCAGCAGGGGTGACACCTACGAGCAGTACTTC. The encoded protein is CASRGDTYEQYF.

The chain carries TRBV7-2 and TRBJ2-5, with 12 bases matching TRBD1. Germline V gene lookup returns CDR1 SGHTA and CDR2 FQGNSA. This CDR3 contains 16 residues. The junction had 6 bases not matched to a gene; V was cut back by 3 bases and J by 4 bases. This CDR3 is CASSLGDRGRRETQYF. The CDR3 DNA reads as TGTGCCAGCAGCTTGGGGGACAGGGGGCGGAGAGAGACCCAGTACTTC.